This T cell receptor beta chain is drawn from a study of T cells in localized non-small cell lung cancer. Clones were read by immunoSEQ multiplex PCR, and TCRdb kept only the in-frame ones, dropping some. This sample yields 50,000 to 55,000 clones, of which approximately 88% are seen a single time; approximately 17% belongs to the top ten. This clone was observed a handful of times. Germline loops: CDR1 SEHNR, CDR2 FQNEAQ (reference sequence). CDR3 length: 15 amino acids. Trimming took 1 base from V and 6 from J, leaving 12 bases between them. The sample here was peripheral blood mononuclear cells, taken before any cancer treatment. The clonotype originates from a man between 40 and 69 years old with stage III lung adenocarcinoma. The V call is TRBV7-9, the J call TRBJ1-4, with a possible D match to TRBD1 (5 bases). For the CDR3, the DNA is TGTGCCAGCAGCTTAGTTGGAGAAGGGGATGAAAAACTGTTTTTT. Encoded protein: CASSLVGEGDEKLFF.